The 3 T cell receptor beta chains reported below all come from one sample, sequenced in a study of cytomegalovirus exposure and HLA in healthy donors. PCR amplification relied on 60 Vbeta primers (plus 13 Jbeta primers). Some clones are missing from TCRdb's copy, which holds only in-frame ones; the method was immunoSEQ multiplex PCR. Among 160,000 or so clones listed, about 65% were seen once. Sequenced: PBMCs. The receptor set was obtained from a woman aged 25 to 39 in good health and CMV-seronegative.

This clone was observed a handful of times. This chain connects TRBV4-1 to TRBJ2-6; 7 bases align to TRBD1. Germline V gene data show CDR1 as MGHRA and CDR2 as YSYEKL. The CDR3 extends over 15 amino acids. V shed 4 bases and J 1 base; nucleotides not matched to a gene: 1. CDR3 in DNA: TGCGCCAGCAGCCTACAGGGGTCTGGGGCCAACGTCCTGACTTTC. Translation: CASSLQGSGANVLTF.

This clone was seen only a few times. The chain couples TRBV7-2 to TRBJ2-2; TRBD2 aligns across 11 bases. Looked up from germline, CDR1 is SGHTA and CDR2 is FQGNSA. The CDR3 has 19 amino acids. Losses at the gene ends were 0 bases for V and 4 bases for J; bases not matched to a gene: 10. CDR3: CASSLALLAGVAVTGELFF. The DNA of the CDR3 is TGTGCCAGCAGCTTAGCCCTACTAGCGGGAGTGGCGGTCACCGGGGAGCTGTTTTTT.

This clone was detected a few times. V gene TRBV2 combines with J gene TRBJ2-2, with 12 bases identical to TRBD2. In germline, CDR1 is SNHLY, CDR2 FYNNEI. V shed 7 bases, J shed 6 bases, and the junction held 9 bases outside the gene matches. This CDR3 is built from 16 residues. This chain's CDR3 is CASTRGLAGRAGELFF. CDR3 DNA sequence: TGTGCCAGCACTAGAGGACTAGCGGGACGGGCCGGGGAGCTGTTTTTT.